This is a list of T cell receptor beta chains from one sample in a study of cytomegalovirus exposure and HLA in healthy donors. TCRdb's copy holds only in-frame clones and misses some; the assay was immunoSEQ multiplex PCR. The sample lists more than 110,000 clones, around 79% occurring once. The sequenced sample consisted of PBMCs. These receptors all come from a woman in her fifties or sixties in good health and CMV-seropositive. Each CDR3 is given with its conserved first and last residue. D genes are given only for firm matches. Rows may omit the clone size; those that give it use once, few, many or a size class.

d_call | j_call | v_call | clone_size | cdr3_nt | cdr3_aa
. | TRBJ2-5 | TRBV5-1 | . | TGCGCCAGCAGCTCCGGGACTGTACAAGAGACCCAGTACTTC | CASSSGTVQETQYF
. | TRBJ2-5 | TRBV5-1 | few | TGCGCCAGCAGCTTGGGGCCCGGAGGGGGCGGCGAGACCCAGTACTTC | CASSLGPGGGGETQYF
. | TRBJ1-5 | TRBV28 | . | TGTGCCAGCCGTACAGGTAGTAGCAATCAGCCCCAGCATTTT | CASRTGSSNQPQHF
TRBD1 | TRBJ2-7 | TRBV7-9 | few | TGTGCCAGCAGCTTAAGGACAGGACGAGACGAGCAGTACTTC | CASSLRTGRDEQYF
. | TRBJ2-1 | TRBV7-8 | . | TGTGCCAGCAGCACGCGAACGGGGAGCTCCTACAATGAGCAGTTCTTC | CASSTRTGSSYNEQFF
. | TRBJ2-7 | TRBV14 | once | TGTGCCAGCAGCCCAATAGAGCTAAGAGAGCAGTACTTC | CASSPIELREQYF
TRBD1 | TRBJ1-5 | TRBV18 | . | TGTGCCAGCTCACCTTCCGGGACAGGGGTGTCCATAAGCAATCAGCCCCAGCATTTT | CASSPSGTGVSISNQPQHF
. | TRBJ1-2 | TRBV5-6 | . | TGTGCCAGCAGCGACACAGAATTGTATGGCTACACCTTC | CASSDTELYGYTF
TRBD2 | TRBJ2-1 | TRBV18 | . | TGTGCCAGCTCACCACCGGGAGGGGATGAGCAGTTCTTC | CASSPPGGDEQFF
. | TRBJ1-1 | TRBV4-2 | . | TGTGCCAGCAGCCACCCTCAGGGGAACACTGAAGCTTTCTTT | CASSHPQGNTEAFF
. | TRBJ2-7 | TRBV2 | . | TGTGCCAGCAGTGAAGGGAGCCGGATTTACGAGCAGTACTTC | CASSEGSRIYEQYF
. | TRBJ2-1 | TRBV7-3 | . | TGTGCCAGCAGCCTAGGGAGCGAGCCACGTGAGCAGTTCTTC | CASSLGSEPREQFF
TRBD1 | TRBJ2-3 | TRBV29-1 | . | TGCAGCTTCTCAGGGGGCATGGATACGCAGTATTTT | CSFSGGMDTQYF
TRBD1 | TRBJ1-2 | TRBV6-6 | . | TGTGCCAGCAGTGACCGAGGACAGGGGAGGGGTGGCTACACCTTC | CASSDRGQGRGGYTF
. | TRBJ2-7 | TRBV11-3 | . | TGTGCCAGCAGCTTGGAGGGACCATGGGACGAGCAGTACTTC | CASSLEGPWDEQYF
TRBD1 | TRBJ1-2 | TRBV28 | . | TGTGCCAGCAGTTTACCGGGACAGGGCACTGGCTACACCTTC | CASSLPGQGTGYTF
. | TRBJ1-2 | TRBV7-2 | . | TGTGCCAGCAGCTTCCCCGGGAGGGACTATGGCTACACCTTC | CASSFPGRDYGYTF
TRBD1 | TRBJ1-2 | TRBV28 | . | TGTGCCAGCAGTTCAACCGGGACAGGTGACGGCTACACCTTC | CASSSTGTGDGYTF
. | TRBJ1-1 | TRBV9 | few | TGTGCCAGCAGCCCCCCCTGGGGGGGGAACACTGAAGCTTTCTTT | CASSPPWGGNTEAFF
. | TRBJ1-2 | TRBV5-1 | . | TGCGCCAGCAGCCAAACGACAGGAAACTATGGCTACACCTTC | CASSQTTGNYGYTF
TRBD2 | TRBJ2-2 | TRBV2 | . | TGTGCCAGCAGTGTGGGCGGGGGGGCAACCGGGGAGCTGTTTTTT | CASSVGGGATGELFF
. | TRBJ1-5 | TRBV2 | . | TGTGCCAGCAGGGTCGGGACATCGTATAGCAATCAGCCCCAGCATTTT | CASRVGTSYSNQPQHF
TRBD1 | TRBJ1-1 | TRBV5-6 | few | TGTGCCAGCAGCTTAGCACAGGGGATGAACACTGAAGCTTTCTTT | CASSLAQGMNTEAFF
. | TRBJ1-1 | TRBV7-9 | . | TGTGCCAGCAGCCCAAAACGACAGGCCTACACTGAAGCTTTCTTT | CASSPKRQAYTEAFF
TRBD1 | TRBJ1-6 | TRBV7-3 | . | TGTGCCAGCAGCTTACAGGGGGGATTTAATTCACCCCTCCACTTT | CASSLQGGFNSPLHF
TRBD1 | TRBJ1-6 | TRBV27 | . | TGTGCCAGCAGTTTAAGGGACAGGGGAACTTCACCCCTCCACTTT | CASSLRDRGTSPLHF
TRBD1 | TRBJ2-7 | TRBV5-6 | . | TGTGCCAGCAGCTCCCAGGGGGCGCCTCGCCTTACCTACGAGCAGTACTTC | CASSSQGAPRLTYEQYF
. | TRBJ1-3 | TRBV6-5 | once | TGTGCCAGCAGTTACGCGGGGGCTCCTGGAAACACCATATATTTT | CASSYAGAPGNTIYF
TRBD1 | TRBJ2-5 | TRBV5-1 | . | TGCGCCAGCAGCTCCGGGACAGGCATGCTAGCGTCCCGAGAGACCCAGTACTTC | CASSSGTGMLASRETQYF